Listed here are 12 T cell receptor beta chains from one sample, sequenced in a study of T cell responses to AZD1222 COVID-19 vaccine. Repertoires were generated with immunoSEQ multiplex PCR, while TCRdb's copy carries only in-frame clones and drops some. The sample consists of about 21,000 clones, roughly 82% of them appearing once. This specimen was peripheral blood, taken on day 0 of AZD1222 vaccination. These receptors originate from an adult in good health.

The chain has TRBV27 and TRBJ2-4; TRBD2 agrees at 7 bases. The CDR3 length is 18 residues. Germline assignment: CDR1 MNHEY and CDR2 SMNVEV (reference sequence). Trimming cost V 1 base and J 1 base; bases outside gene matches: 10. CDR3 sequence (DNA): TGTGCCAGCAGTTTATTATCGTGGGGGGGTCCGGCCAAAAACATTCAGTACTTC. Protein product: CASSLLSWGGPAKNIQYF.

The rearrangement uses TRBV28 and TRBJ1-4; TRBD1 matches 7 bases. Germline lookup yields CDR1 MDHEN and CDR2 SYDVKM. CDR3 length equals 14 residues. V was pared by 8 bases and J by 7 bases, with 10 bases of the junction left unmatched. CDR3 nucleotides: TGTGCCAGCGGCCGAGGTCAGGGGGGTGAAAAACTGTTTTTT. Encoded protein: CASGRGQGGEKLFF.

V usage is TRBV18 and J usage is TRBJ1-1; the D is unclear. The CDR3 extends over 16 amino acids. Trimming cost V 3 bases and J 5 bases, with 19 bases left between them. CDR1 is KGHSH and CDR2 is LQKENI in the germline V gene. The CDR3 region is CASSPRVGGRTTEAFF. The CDR3 nucleotides read TGTGCCAGCTCACCCCGGGTGGGTGGGAGAACTACTGAAGCTTTCTTT.

V is TRBV6-6 and J is TRBJ1-2, with D unresolved. Germline-derived CDR1 and CDR2 are MNHNY and SVGAGI (reference sequence). The CDR3 loop spans 14 amino acids. V was pared by 0 bases and J by 8 bases, with 13 bases between. The chain's CDR3 is CASSYSKDRGGYTF. The CDR3 nucleotides read TGTGCCAGCAGTTACTCGAAAGACCGTGGCGGCTACACCTTC.

The rearrangement links TRBV11-2 to TRBJ2-3; D is ambiguous. The germline CDR1 and CDR2 sequences are SGHAT and FQNNGV. The V gene lost 5 bases and the J gene lost 6 bases, with 21 bases spanning the gap. The length of the CDR3 is 16 residues. CDR3 sequence: CASSANNLANGDTQYF. CDR3 sequence (DNA): TGTGCCAGCAGCGCAAACAATTTGGCAAACGGGGATACGCAGTATTTT.

The J gene is TRBJ2-7, the V gene TRBV19; no reliable D call. The V end was cut by 3 bases, the J end by 0 bases, with 12 bases between. CDR3 length: 15 amino acids. Germline V gene lookup returns CDR1 LNHDA and CDR2 SQIVND (reference sequence). The CDR3 nucleotides are TGTGCCAGTAGTATGAGCGCCAGGAGCTCCTACGAGCAGTACTTC. Translation gives CASSMSARSSYEQYF.

The chain joins TRBV5-8 to TRBJ2-4; TRBD2 aligns across 14 bases. Per the germline V gene, CDR1 is SGHTS and CDR2 is YDEGEE. The CDR3 runs to 18 residues. Unmatched junction bases numbered 6, after V lost 3 bases and J lost 1 base. The CDR3 sequence: CASSSWTSGGWAKNIQYF. The DNA for the CDR3 is TGTGCCAGCAGCTCCTGGACTAGCGGGGGGTGGGCCAAAAACATTCAGTACTTC.

The CDR3 DNA follows: TGCAGCGTTGTAGGCGGGACCCTTGGCCGCAATGAGCAGTTCTTC. This codes for CSVVGGTLGRNEQFF. This chain connects TRBV29-1 to TRBJ2-1; D perhaps matches TRBD2 (6 bases). Germline V gene lookup returns CDR1 SQVTM and CDR2 ANQGSEA. This CDR3 has 15 amino acids. The V gene lost 4 bases and the J gene lost 6 bases, with 19 bases spanning the gap.

This sequence joins TRBV28 and TRBJ2-1, with TRBD2 matching 10 bases. Germline V gene data show CDR1 as MDHEN and CDR2 as SYDVKM. The CDR3 is made up of 15 amino acids. With 5 bases clipped from V and 8 bases from J, the junction kept 9 bases outside the gene matches. CDR3 DNA sequence: TGTGCCAGCAGTCCAGCGGGGGGGGACTCCGATGAGCAGTTCTTC. Protein sequence: CASSPAGGDSDEQFF.

The genes are TRBV4-2 and TRBJ1-2, with 10 bases lining up with TRBD1. The ends lost 3 bases at V and 3 bases at J; junction bases unmatched: 10. Germline-derived CDR1 and CDR2 are LGHNA and YNFKEQ. The CDR3 loop spans 17 amino acids. CDR3 in DNA: TGTGCCAGCAGCCACTACGTCGACAGGGGGCTATACTATGGCTACACCTTC. Amino acid sequence: CASSHYVDRGLYYGYTF.

The V call is TRBV19, the J call TRBJ1-5, with 7 bases fitting TRBD1. This CDR3 contains 15 residues. The germline CDR1 and CDR2 sequences are LNHDA and SQIVND (reference sequence). The junction had 4 bases not matched to a gene; V was cut back by 3 bases and J by 2 bases. The CDR3 protein is CASSISGTGNQPQHF. CDR3 DNA: TGTGCCAGTAGTATTTCTGGGACAGGCAATCAGCCCCAGCATTTT.

This clone was observed a few times. The chain combines TRBV27 with TRBJ2-1; unclear D gene. Between the trimmed V and J ends, which lost 2 bases and 8 bases, there was a span of 7 bases. Germline V gives CDR1 MNHEY, CDR2 SMNVEV (reference sequence). This CDR3 comprises 12 residues. CDR3 DNA sequence: TGTGCCAGCAGTTTAAACAGCCATGAGCAGTTCTTC. It translates to CASSLNSHEQFF.